The present TCR beta chain was sequenced within a study of blood T cell repertoires in COVID-19. Study context: The origin of the acute and convalescent COVID-19 samples was the United States, Italy and Spain. T cells, B-cell-depleted T cells, or PBMCs supplied cDNA or gDNA.

Germline loops: CDR1 MNHEY, CDR2 SVGAGI. The length of the CDR3 is 15 residues. Trimming took 6 bases from V and 3 from J; bases not matched to a gene: 11. Per the authors' pipeline: Nucleated cell counts were estimated from reference gene primer amplification. Repertoires were generated with immunoSEQ multiplex PCR, while TCRdb's copy carries only in-frame clones and drops some. D and trimming were read from the DNA, whereas the V and J calls and clone size are those reported in that table. Of 150,000 to 200,000 clones listed, nearly 85% are singletons. The rearrangement joins TRBV6-5 to TRBJ2-7, with 7 bases that match TRBD1. This receptor was identified in a woman in her 30s with acute or convalescent COVID-19. Sequenced: peripheral blood. CDR3 DNA sequence: TGTGCCAGCAGCCAGAGGGGGACAGTCTTCTACGAGCAGTACTTC. Translation: CASSQRGTVFYEQYF.